This is a list of T cell receptor beta chains from one sample in a study of blood T cell repertoires in COVID-19. Profiled with immunoSEQ multiplex PCR; TCRdb holds only in-frame clones, not every one. The profile shows more than 30,000 clones, about nine tenths of them singletons. Specimen: peripheral blood. All receptors come from a man between 60 and 70 years old with active COVID-19. CDR3s include the opening cysteine and the closing phenylalanine or tryptophan. A D gene is named only where the DNA matches it firmly. Expanded clones get a size class; other rows say once, few or many, or leave the size out.

size,D,V,J,DNA,CDR3
NA,NA,TRBV4-2,TRBJ1-2,TGTGCCAGCAGCATCGCAGGGGTGAATGGCTACACCTTC,CASSIAGVNGYTF
NA,NA,TRBV6-5,TRBJ2-3,TGTGCCAGCAGTTACTCTTCGCGGACAGAGTCAGATACGCAGTATTTT,CASSYSSRTESDTQYF
NA,NA,TRBV11-3,TRBJ2-3,TGTGCCAGCAGCTTGTTGTCGACAGATACGCAGTATTTT,CASSLLSTDTQYF
NA,TRBD2,TRBV6-5,TRBJ2-7,TGTGCCAGCAGGCTTAGCGGGCGTATCTACGAGCAGTACTTC,CASRLSGRIYEQYF
NA,TRBD1,TRBV7-9,TRBJ1-2,TGTGCCAGCAGCACTGGGACAGGGGACGGGGGCTACACCTTC,CASSTGTGDGGYTF
NA,NA,TRBV28,TRBJ2-7,TGTGCCAGCACCGACCCCAGGGGTAAGACCTACGAGCAGTACTTC,CASTDPRGKTYEQYF
NA,NA,TRBV11-2,TRBJ1-5,TGTGCCAGCAGCTCCACAGGGCCCCATCAGCCCCAGCATTTT,CASSSTGPHQPQHF
NA,NA,TRBV7-3,TRBJ2-2,TGTGCCAGCAGCCCGGGGGTAGGGGGCCGGAGAAACACCGGGGAGCTGTTTTTT,CASSPGVGGRRNTGELFF
NA,TRBD2,TRBV18,TRBJ2-2,TGTGCCAGCTCACCCCCAAGCGGGAGATCCACCGGGGAGCTGTTTTTT,CASSPPSGRSTGELFF
NA,TRBD2,TRBV7-9,TRBJ2-7,TGTGCCAGCAGCCAAACCACTAGCGGGGGGTCCTACGAGCAGTACTTC,CASSQTTSGGSYEQYF
NA,NA,TRBV5-4,TRBJ1-6,TGTGCCAGCAGCTTTGACAGCCTTAATTCACCCCTCCACTTT,CASSFDSLNSPLHF
NA,NA,TRBV5-1,TRBJ2-3,TGCGCCAGCAGCCCCAGGGGTGCCAGAGATACGCAGTATTTT,CASSPRGARDTQYF
NA,NA,TRBV27,TRBJ1-1,TGTGCCAGCCGCGTAGTCGGGAGGGGCACTGAAGCTTTCTTT,CASRVVGRGTEAFF
NA,NA,TRBV3-1/TRBV3-2,TRBJ1-4,TGTGCCAGCAGCCAACCGGACAGTTTTAATGAAAAACTGTTTTTT,CASSQPDSFNEKLFF
NA,NA,TRBV12-3/TRBV12-4,TRBJ2-6,TGTGCCAGCCTACTCTCTGGGGCCAACGTCCTGACTTTC,CASLLSGANVLTF
NA,NA,TRBV4-1,TRBJ1-1,TGCGCCAGCAGCCAGGGGGCCTTGGTACGGATGAACACTGAAGCTTTCTTT,CASSQGALVRMNTEAFF
NA,TRBD2,TRBV9,TRBJ2-7,TGTGCCAGCAGCGCGTATAGCGGGAGTGACTACGAGCAGTACTTC,CASSAYSGSDYEQYF
NA,NA,TRBV7-2,TRBJ1-2,TGTGCCAGCAGCCCCGGTACTAACTATGGCTACACCTTC,CASSPGTNYGYTF
NA,TRBD2,TRBV7-2,TRBJ2-1,TGTGCCAGCAGCCCTTCGGGTAGCGGGGGGGAGCAGTTCTTC,CASSPSGSGGEQFF
NA,TRBD2,TRBV6-2/TRBV6-3,TRBJ2-3,TGTGCCAGCAGTGGACTAGCGGGGGCCGATACGCAGTATTTT,CASSGLAGADTQYF
once,NA,TRBV2,TRBJ2-1,TGTGCCAGTAGGGGGGGCGTAAGCTCCTACAATGAGCAGTTCTTC,CASRGGVSSYNEQFF
NA,TRBD1,TRBV6-5,TRBJ1-6,TGTGCCAGCAGTCTAGGACAGGGGAATTCACCCCTCCACTTT,CASSLGQGNSPLHF
NA,NA,TRBV5-5,TRBJ2-7,TGTGCCAGCAGCTTGGGGGGAGGAACTACCTACGAGCAGTACTTC,CASSLGGGTTYEQYF
NA,TRBD1,TRBV25-1,TRBJ1-1,TGTGCCAGCAGTGGGACAGGGGTTAGTGAAGCTTTCTTT,CASSGTGVSEAFF
NA,TRBD2,TRBV7-6,TRBJ2-2,TGTGCCAGCAGCTCCTCTAGCGGGACGAACACCGGGGAGCTGTTTTTT,CASSSSSGTNTGELFF
NA,TRBD1,TRBV7-2,TRBJ2-2,TGTGCCAGCAGGGACCCAGGGACAGGGTACACCGGGGAGCTGTTTTTT,CASRDPGTGYTGELFF
NA,NA,TRBV3-1/TRBV3-2,TRBJ1-1,TGTGCCAGCAGCCAAGGACCCTTTGCGGGAACTGAAGCTTTCTTT,CASSQGPFAGTEAFF
few,NA,TRBV10-3,TRBJ1-3,TGTGCCATCAGTGAGTCGATTCCTGACGAGGGTAGCACCATATATTTT,CAISESIPDEGSTIYF
NA,NA,TRBV15,TRBJ2-2,TGTGCCACCAACCCGACAGGCTCCACCGGGGAGCTGTTTTTT,CATNPTGSTGELFF
NA,TRBD1,TRBV15,TRBJ1-2,TGTGCCACCAGCAGTTCAGGGGGTTGGGGCTACACCTTC,CATSSSGGWGYTF
NA,NA,TRBV29-1,TRBJ2-3,TGCAGCGTTCTGGGGGGCGCGGGGGCAGATACGCAGTATTTT,CSVLGGAGADTQYF
NA,TRBD2,TRBV3-1/TRBV3-2,TRBJ2-3,TGTGCCAGCAGCCAATTAGCGGGACTGCGAGATACGCAGTATTTT,CASSQLAGLRDTQYF
NA,TRBD1,TRBV4-1,TRBJ2-1,TGCGCCAGCAGCCAAGGGACAGGGACAGGTAATGAGCAGTTCTTC,CASSQGTGTGNEQFF
NA,NA,TRBV7-7,TRBJ2-3,TGTGCTAGCAGCCCTGGCTTGGGGCTGCCGGATACGCAGTATTTT,CASSPGLGLPDTQYF
NA,TRBD1,TRBV3-1/TRBV3-2,TRBJ2-2,TGTGCCAGCAGCAAAGGGACAGGAGGGACCGGGGAGCTGTTTTTT,CASSKGTGGTGELFF
NA,TRBD1,TRBV6-5,TRBJ2-7,TGTGCCAGCAGAGGGACAGGGAGGTACGAGCAGTACTTC,CASRGTGRYEQYF
NA,NA,TRBV6-1,TRBJ1-1,TGTGCCAGCAGTGAAGCGATGGGCAACCGTAACACTGAAGCTTTCTTT,CASSEAMGNRNTEAFF
once,NA,TRBV12-3/TRBV12-4,TRBJ2-7,TGTGCCAGCAGTTTTCCCAACTCCTACGAGCAGTACTTC,CASSFPNSYEQYF
NA,TRBD2,TRBV27,TRBJ2-7,TGTGCCAGCAGTACCCTGGGGGGGGGAGGGTACGAGCAGTACTTC,CASSTLGGGGYEQYF
NA,TRBD1,TRBV24-1,TRBJ2-7,TGTGCCACCAGTGTAGGACAGGGTGGCGGTGGGTCCTACGAGCAGTACTTC,CATSVGQGGGGSYEQYF
NA,NA,TRBV5-8,TRBJ1-5,TGTGCCAGCAGCTTGGGAATCGGTGGCAGGGTGGTGGGTCAGCCCCAGCATTTT,CASSLGIGGRVVGQPQHF
NA,NA,TRBV7-2,TRBJ2-3,TGTGCCAGCAGCCCTATGCCCGGGACAACCCTGGGGGGAGGGGCTACGCAGTATTTT,CASSPMPGTTLGGGATQYF
NA,TRBD1,TRBV6-5,TRBJ1-5,TGTGCCAGCAGTTACTCGAGACAGGGGCAGCCCCAGCATTTT,CASSYSRQGQPQHF
NA,TRBD1,TRBV6-6,TRBJ2-7,TGTGCCAGCAGCTACGGGACAGACAGCTCCTACGAGCAGTACTTC,CASSYGTDSSYEQYF
NA,TRBD2,TRBV3-1/TRBV3-2,TRBJ2-5,TGTGCCAGCAGCCCTCGGGACTCGGGGGGGGAGACCCAGTACTTC,CASSPRDSGGETQYF
NA,TRBD2,TRBV27,TRBJ2-2,TGTGCCAGCAGTTTAGGTTCCCCGGGACTAGCGGGGAACACCGGGGAGCTGTTTTTT,CASSLGSPGLAGNTGELFF
NA,TRBD1,TRBV7-2,TRBJ2-2,TGTGCCAGCAGCACGACAGGGCCTTACACCGGGGAGCTGTTTTTT,CASSTTGPYTGELFF
NA,NA,TRBV11-2,TRBJ2-1,TGTGCCAGCAGCTTAGAGACTTTGCGGAGCCATGAGCAGTTCTTC,CASSLETLRSHEQFF
NA,NA,TRBV19,TRBJ1-1,TGTGCCAGTAGTAGACAGGCGACGGGGAACACTGAAGCTTTCTTT,CASSRQATGNTEAFF
NA,TRBD2,TRBV5-1,TRBJ2-7,TGCGCCAGCAGCCCTAGCGGGAGCTTTACCTACGAGCAGTACTTC,CASSPSGSFTYEQYF
NA,NA,TRBV25-1,TRBJ1-3,TGTGCCAGCAGTGAAACAGGGTCCTCTGGAAACACCATATATTTT,CASSETGSSGNTIYF